The 5 T cell receptor beta chains in this list originate from one sample, sequenced in a study of cytomegalovirus exposure and HLA in healthy donors. The data were produced by immunoSEQ multiplex PCR, yet TCRdb's version contains in-frame clones alone and is incomplete. The sample shows about 130,000 clones, about 91% of them seen only once. The specimen sequenced was PBMCs. Receptor source: a woman aged 18-35 years in good health and CMV-seronegative.

This chain joins TRBV5-1 and TRBJ2-3; TRBD2 aligns across 9 bases. Losses at the gene ends were 3 bases for V and 6 bases for J; bases not matched to a gene: 8. This CDR3 contains 15 residues. Germline loops: CDR1 SGHRS, CDR2 YFSETQ. In DNA, the CDR3 is TGCGCCAGCAGCTCCGGGACTAGCACCAAGGATACGCAGTATTTT. Its translation: CASSSGTSTKDTQYF.

The J gene is TRBJ1-4, the V gene TRBV19; D is possibly TRBD1 (5 bases). This CDR3 region has 13 residues. The V end lost 7 bases, the J end lost 5 bases, and 11 bases lay between the germline ends. Germline V lookup: CDR1 LNHDA, CDR2 SQIVND (reference sequence). The CDR3 coding sequence is TGTGCCAGTAATAGGGGTTTGAATGAAAAACTGTTTTTT. Encoded protein: CASNRGLNEKLFF. The full variable domain, rest sourced from reference TRBV19 and TRBJ1-4, is DGGITQSPKYLFRKEGQNVTLSCEQNLNHDAMYWYRQDPGQGLRLIYYSQIVNDFQKGDIAEGYSVSREKKESFPLTVTSAQKNPTAFYLCASNRGLNEKLFFGSGTQLSVL.

The chain carries TRBV29-1 and TRBJ2-1, with 7 nucleotides matching TRBD2. Germline V gene data show CDR1 as SQVTM and CDR2 as ANQGSEA. With V trimmed by 4 bases and J by 8 bases, 2 bases remained unmatched. The CDR3 contains 11 residues. The CDR3 here is CSVARGDEQFF. The CDR3, as DNA: TGCAGCGTTGCACGGGGGGATGAGCAGTTCTTC.

The chain combines TRBV9 with TRBJ2-1, with 9 positions matching TRBD1. The CDR3 covers 14 residues. After removal of 3 bases from V and 4 bases from J, the junction contained 2 bases not matched to a gene. Germline lookup yields CDR1 SGDLS and CDR2 YYNGEE. CDR3 nucleotide sequence: TGTGCCAGCAGCGAGGACAGGGGATACAATGAGCAGTTCTTC. This encodes CASSEDRGYNEQFF.

CDR3 bases: TGCGCCAGCATCCAAGGGACTAGCGTCTCAGATACGCAGTATTTT. This sequence encodes CASIQGTSVSDTQYF. V usage is TRBV5-1 and J usage is TRBJ2-3; TRBD2 matches 10 bases. Germline CDR1 SGHRS, CDR2 YFSETQ. This CDR3 has 15 amino acids. Trimming cost V 6 bases and J 4 bases; bases outside gene matches: 8. The full variable domain, completed using reference TRBV5-1 and TRBJ2-3, is KAGVTQTPRYLIKTRGQQVTLSCSPISGHRSVSWYQQTPGQGLQFLFEYFSETQRNKGNFPGRFSGRQFSNSRSEMNVSTLELGDSALYLCASIQGTSVSDTQYFGPGTRLTVL.